The sequence of this TCR beta chain was determined in a study of cytomegalovirus exposure and HLA in healthy donors. This CDR3 has 17 amino acids. The PCR was carried out with 60 Vbeta primers and 13 Jbeta primers. Sequencing used immunoSEQ multiplex PCR; TCRdb keeps in-frame clones, though not all of them. The profile shows some 150,000 clones, about 79% of them singletons. The source is a woman aged 45-65 years in good health and CMV-seronegative. Specimen: PBMCs. The J gene is TRBJ2-7, the V gene TRBV21-1; no DNA check was done on the table's D call, TRBD2. TRBV21-1 is annotated as a pseudogene. CDR3: CAIGMGLAGDLTYEQYF. The CDR3 DNA follows: TGTGCTATCGGAATGGGGCTAGCGGGAGACCTCACCTACGAGCAGTACTTC.